This TCR beta chain comes out of a study of blood T cell repertoires in COVID-19. Study context: Samples came from the United States, Italy and Spain, spanning acute and convalescent COVID-19.

The method was immunoSEQ multiplex PCR; TCRdb's version includes in-frame clones alone and lacks a portion of them. The table has around 300,000 clones, about 91% seen once; the top ten hold 1.5% to 2%. V was clipped by 2 bases and J by 8 bases; unmatched bases: 7. CDR3 size: 14 residues. Germline CDR1 SGHNT, CDR2 YYREEE (reference sequence). Input material: peripheral blood. This chain links TRBV5-4 with TRBJ1-3; 7 nucleotides line up with TRBD1. This sequence originates from a woman in her twenties or thirties with COVID-19, enrolled during active disease. CDR3 coding DNA: TGTGCCAGCAGCTTACTAGGGACAGCGGACACCATATATTTT. Its translation: CASSLLGTADTIYF.